A single sample gave rise to the 17 T cell receptor beta chains below, sequenced in a study of T cell responses to AZD1222 COVID-19 vaccine. Using immunoSEQ multiplex PCR, the repertoire was profiled, and TCRdb retains in-frame clones only, with some absent. The sample lists 65,000 to 80,000 clones, 92% occurring once. This specimen consisted of peripheral blood, obtained on day 0 of MenACWY control vaccination. The receptors here all came from an adult in good health.

The CDR3 is CASSQVSGGSSYNEQFF. The DNA of the CDR3 is TGTGCCAGCTCACAGGTTAGTGGCGGGAGCTCCTACAATGAGCAGTTCTTC. The chain has TRBV18 and TRBJ2-1; 7 bases align to TRBD2. Germline CDR1 reads KGHSH; CDR2 reads LQKENI. Trimming at V came to 4 bases and at J to 0 bases, leaving 9 bases not matched to a gene. This CDR3 is built from 17 residues.

This clone was seen only a few times. The chain links TRBV27 to TRBJ1-1, with 7 bases lining up with TRBD1. The CDR3 sequence is 14 residues long. Trimming removed 6 bases from V and 3 bases from J; junction bases left unmatched: 7. Germline CDR1 MNHEY, CDR2 SMNVEV (reference sequence). The CDR3 is CASSPEGQYTEAFF. Written as DNA, the CDR3 is TGTGCCAGCAGCCCAGAGGGACAGTACACTGAAGCTTTCTTT.

The J gene is TRBJ2-5, the V gene TRBV7-2; no definite D call. Per the germline V gene, CDR1 is SGHTA and CDR2 is FQGNSA. This CDR3 contains 16 residues. Trimming shortened V by 5 bases and J by 5 bases, and 21 bases separated the two germline ends. The CDR3 DNA is TGTGCCAGCAGCCCATCAGTAGTGGGAAAGAGGGAGACCCAGTACTTC. This encodes CASSPSVVGKRETQYF.

In the case of this clone: The sample holds other DNA sequences that translate to the same CDR3. The CDR3 nucleotides read TGTGCCAGCAGCTTATTAGCGGGAGCGTACGAGCAGTACTTC. Translating it yields CASSLLAGAYEQYF. The chain uses TRBV7-9 and TRBJ2-7, with TRBD2 identical over 9 bases. There are 14 residues in the CDR3. The germline CDR1 and CDR2 sequences are SEHNR and FQNEAQ (reference sequence). J gave up 4 bases and V 2 bases, and 3 bases lay outside the gene matches.

The rearrangement joins TRBV11-2 to TRBJ1-2; 11 bases match TRBD1. Germline CDR1 is SGHAT and CDR2 is FQNNGV. The ends lost 5 bases at V and 1 base at J; junction bases unmatched: 9. The CDR3 contains 17 residues. CDR3 region: CASSPLGDRGINYGYTF. DNA for the CDR3: TGTGCCAGCAGCCCCCTTGGGGACAGGGGGATTAACTATGGCTACACCTTC.

The chain has TRBV7-8 and TRBJ2-3; either TRBD1 or TRBD2 may fit D (6 bases each). The CDR3 consists of 15 residues. The V gene's germline CDR1 is SGHVS and CDR2 FQNEAQ. Trimming shortened V by 1 base and J by 4 bases, and 12 bases separated the two germline ends. The CDR3 loop reads CASSLGGADADTQYF. In DNA form, the CDR3 reads TGTGCCAGCAGCTTAGGGGGGGCGGATGCAGATACGCAGTATTTT.

V is TRBV5-1 and J is TRBJ2-5, with 7 bases fitting TRBD1. V shed 2 bases, J shed 2 bases, and the junction held 3 bases outside the gene matches. This CDR3 spans 14 amino acids. CDR1 and CDR2 (germline): SGHRS, YFSETQ. The CDR3 DNA reads as TGCGCCAGCAGCTTCCAGGGGGTTCAAGAGACCCAGTACTTC. Translation: CASSFQGVQETQYF.

The rearrangement uses TRBV6-5 and TRBJ1-5; the match to TRBD1 covers 9 bases. This CDR3 comprises 15 residues. CDR1 is MNHEY, CDR2 SVGAGI, per germline. V shed 2 bases, J shed 5 bases, and the junction held 4 bases outside the gene matches. The CDR3 DNA follows: TGTGCCAGCAGTTACACCTGGACAGGGGATCAGCCCCAGCATTTT. It translates to CASSYTWTGDQPQHF.

Written as DNA, the CDR3 is TGTGCCAGCAGTGCCCAGGACAGAAGGAACTATGGCTACACCTTC. Its protein is CASSAQDRRNYGYTF. This rearrangement joins TRBV2 to TRBJ1-2; tentative D call: TRBD1 (6 bases). Germline lookup yields CDR1 SNHLY and CDR2 FYNNEI. V gave up 4 bases and J gave up 2 bases, with 14 bases separating them. The CDR3 contains 15 residues.

The chain couples TRBV15 to TRBJ2-1; TRBD2 matches at 13 bases. This CDR3 contains 15 residues. Per the germline V gene, CDR1 is LNHNV and CDR2 is YYDKDF (reference sequence). V was clipped by 0 bases and J by 9 bases; unmatched bases: 2. The CDR3 sequence is CATSRELAGGGEQFF. CDR3 DNA sequence: TGTGCCACCAGCAGAGAACTAGCGGGAGGGGGTGAGCAGTTCTTC.

The chain has TRBV9 and TRBJ2-2; D may be TRBD1 (6 bases). The germline V gene has CDR1 SGDLS and CDR2 YYNGEE. The CDR3 spans 14 residues. V lost 5 bases and J lost 7, with 15 bases in between. In DNA, the CDR3 is TGTGCCAGCAGTGAAACAGGGACCTACGGGGAGCTGTTTTTT. Protein: CASSETGTYGELFF.

The genes are TRBV18 and TRBJ2-7; D call uncertain. Between the trimmed V and J ends, which lost 0 bases and 4 bases, there was a span of 10 bases. Germline V CDR1 and CDR2: KGHSH, LQKENI. The CDR3 contains 14 residues. CDR3 bases: TGTGCCAGCTCACCACCGTACTCCCGATACGAGCAGTACTTC. This gives the protein CASSPPYSRYEQYF.

The chain employs TRBV5-1 and TRBJ2-7; 10 nucleotides match TRBD2. CDR1 is SGHRS and CDR2 is YFSETQ in the germline V gene. The CDR3 contains 15 residues. The V gene end was trimmed by 3 bases and the J gene end by 5 bases; junction bases not matched to a gene: 8. The CDR3 DNA is TGCGCCAGCAGCTCTATGACTAGCGGGTTAGACGAGCAGTACTTC. This translates into CASSSMTSGLDEQYF.

This chain links TRBV19 with TRBJ2-7, with D perhaps given as TRBD1 or TRBD2 (5 bases each). Germline V lookup: CDR1 LNHDA, CDR2 SQIVND (reference sequence). The ends were cut back, 8 bases at V and 0 bases at J, with 14 bases in the middle. This CDR3 has 14 residues. Here the CDR3 DNA reads TGTGCCAGTCCATCGGGACGCAGCTCCTACGAGCAGTACTTC. Translating it yields CASPSGRSSYEQYF.

This clone was seen a single time. V usage is TRBV15 and J usage is TRBJ2-1; 11 bases match TRBD2. J was trimmed by 8 bases and V by 0 bases; bases with no gene match: 15. Germline-derived CDR1 and CDR2 are LNHNV and YYDKDF (reference sequence). The CDR3 contains 19 residues. The CDR3 reads CATSRDPGHLAGGWDEQFF. The CDR3 nucleotides read TGTGCCACCAGCAGAGATCCCGGCCATTTAGCGGGAGGGTGGGATGAGCAGTTCTTC.

The chain is built from TRBV19 and TRBJ2-7, with 14 bases aligning to TRBD2. The CDR3 has 17 residues. The ends lost 5 bases at V and 4 bases at J; junction bases unmatched: 10. Germline V lookup: CDR1 LNHDA, CDR2 SQIVND (reference sequence). The CDR3 nucleotides are TGTGCCAGTAGTCTGGATCACGGGACTAGCGGGAGATACGAGCAGTACTTC. Translation gives CASSLDHGTSGRYEQYF.

There are a few counts of this clone. The rearrangement uses TRBV5-5 and TRBJ2-5; TRBD1 aligns across 7 bases. Germline V gene lookup returns CDR1 SGHKS and CDR2 YYEKEE (reference sequence). V lost 2 bases, J lost 5 bases, and 3 bases stayed unmatched. CDR3 length equals 13 residues. CDR3 sequence reads: CASSFGGQETQYF. The CDR3 bases are TGTGCCAGCAGCTTTGGGGGACAGGAGACCCAGTACTTC.